These 10 T cell receptor beta chains came from one sample sequenced in a study of neoadjuvant anti-PD-1 for oral cavity cancer. Time point: after neoadjuvant nivolumab, at surgical resection. The assay was immunoSEQ multiplex PCR, and TCRdb's table has in-frame clones only and misses some. The data contain 68,000 or so clones, about 88% of them seen just once; the ten biggest clones take up nearly 3.5%. The specimen was PBMCs, collected after nivolumab (anti-PD-1) treatment. The source of these receptors is a person aged 35 to 85 with oral cavity squamous cell carcinoma.

V is TRBV5-1 and J is TRBJ2-7; 10 bases map to TRBD1. Germline values: CDR1 SGHRS, CDR2 YFSETQ. There are 15 residues in the CDR3. Trimming took 3 bases from V and 5 from J; bases not matched to a gene: 8. CDR3 in amino acids: CASSSLDRGPDEQYF. In DNA, the CDR3 is TGCGCCAGCAGCTCCTTAGACAGGGGGCCCGACGAGCAGTACTTC.

The chain links TRBV5-6 to TRBJ1-1; TRBD1 is a possible D gene (5 bases). The CDR3 consists of 13 residues. CDR1 is SGHDT, CDR2 YYEEEE, per germline. V was pared by 7 bases and J by 5 bases, with 15 bases between. CDR3 sequence (DNA): TGTGCCAGCGGGCAGGGAGAGGGGACTGAAGCTTTCTTT. Amino acids: CASGQGEGTEAFF.

The V and J genes are TRBV19 and TRBJ2-5; a weak D match, TRBD1 (5 bases). Germline lookup yields CDR1 LNHDA and CDR2 SQIVND (reference sequence). The V end was cut by 4 bases, the J end by 1 base, with 7 bases between. The CDR3 sequence is 13 residues long. In nucleotides, the CDR3 is TGTGCCAGTAGTAAGGGGTTCCAAGAGACCCAGTACTTC. It codes for CASSKGFQETQYF.

The genes are TRBV11-2 and TRBJ2-7, with D unclear. Germline CDR1 is SGHAT and CDR2 is FQNNGV. This CDR3 is 12 amino acids long. V was trimmed by 0 bases and J by 3 bases, leaving 3 bases between them. CDR3 coding DNA: TGTGCCAGCAGCTTAGATCGCTACGAGCAGTACTTC. Amino acid sequence: CASSLDRYEQYF. Using reference TRBV11-2 and TRBJ2-7 for the parts outside the CDR3, the full variable domain is EAGVAQSPRYKIIEKRQSVAFWCNPISGHATLYWYQQILGQGPKLLIQFQNNGVVDDSQLPKDRFSAERLKGVDSTLKIQPAKLEDSAVYLCASSLDRYEQYFGPGTRLTVT.

V gene TRBV27 combines with J gene TRBJ1-2, with D possibly being TRBD1 (6 bases). The germline gives CDR1 MNHEY, CDR2 SMNVEV (reference sequence). The CDR3 runs 13 residues. V was cut by 6 bases and J by 7 bases, with 15 bases left in between. CDR3 loop: CASRLGGLGGYTF. The CDR3 nucleotides read TGTGCCAGCAGACTAGGGGGGCTAGGTGGCTACACCTTC.

V is TRBV5-1 and J is TRBJ2-3; D call uncertain. The CDR3 sequence is 15 residues long. CDR1 is SGHRS and CDR2 is YFSETQ in the germline V gene. V dropped 4 bases and J dropped 2 bases, with 14 bases sitting between them. The CDR3, as DNA: TGCGCCAGCAGCCCTCCCGGTGGAGTCACAGATACGCAGTATTTT. Residues: CASSPPGGVTDTQYF.

The V call is TRBV9, the J call TRBJ2-7; D tentatively fits TRBD1 or TRBD2 (5 bases each). Trimming shortened V by 2 bases and J by 0 bases, and 12 bases separated the two germline ends. The CDR3 contains 15 residues. CDR1 and CDR2 from the germline V gene are SGDLS and YYNGEE. CDR3 sequence reads: CASSVHAGSSYEQYF. DNA for the CDR3: TGTGCCAGCAGCGTTCACGCAGGGAGCTCCTACGAGCAGTACTTC. The full variable domain, rest sourced from reference TRBV9 and TRBJ2-7, is DSGVTQTPKHLITATGQRVTLRCSPRSGDLSVYWYQQSLDQGLQFLIQYYNGEERAKGNILERFSAQQFPDLHSELNLSSLELGDSALYFCASSVHAGSSYEQYFGPGTRLTVT.

J is TRBJ2-1 and V is TRBV6-6; a possible D gene is TRBD1 (6 bases). Trimming stripped 11 bases from V and 0 bases from J, with 11 bases between. The CDR3 is made up of 13 amino acids. Germline assignment: CDR1 MNHNY and CDR2 SVGAGI (reference sequence). The CDR3 loop reads CAATGFSYNEQFF. CDR3 sequence (DNA): TGTGCCGCAACAGGGTTCTCCTACAATGAGCAGTTCTTC.

The chain carries TRBV7-3 and TRBJ1-2, with 7 bases matching TRBD1. The V and J ends lost 4 bases and 7 bases, in that order; junction bases with no gene match: 6. CDR1 and CDR2 (germline): SGHTA, FQGTGA. The CDR3 length is 13 residues. The CDR3 region is CASSSSDRTGYTF. The CDR3 region has the DNA TGTGCCAGCAGCTCATCGGACAGGACTGGCTACACCTTC.

The chain joins TRBV7-2 to TRBJ2-1; 8 nucleotides line up with TRBD2. This CDR3 contains 18 residues. V lost 2 bases, J lost 0 bases, and 9 bases stayed unmatched. Germline assignment: CDR1 SGHTA and CDR2 FQGNSA. This chain's CDR3 is CASSLYGTSGSSYNEQFF. CDR3 DNA sequence: TGTGCCAGCAGCTTATACGGTACTAGCGGAAGCTCCTACAATGAGCAGTTCTTC.